The present entry profiles one T cell receptor beta chain with its context. These data come from a study of cytomegalovirus exposure and HLA in healthy donors. The CDR3 sequence is 14 residues long. Trimming cost V 5 bases and J 2 bases; bases outside gene matches: 6. The germline CDR1 and CDR2 sequences are GTSNPN and SVGIG (reference sequence). The primer mix had 60 Vbeta and 13 Jbeta primers. Profiled with immunoSEQ multiplex PCR; TCRdb holds only in-frame clones, not every one. The data show 95,000 to 150,000 clones, around three quarters seen once. The chain links TRBV30 to TRBJ2-1, with 7 positions matching TRBD1. The sequence was obtained from a woman aged 55-70 years in good health and CMV-seropositive. Sample: PBMCs. The CDR3 DNA is TGTGCCTGGTCCCAGGGACAGACCTACAATGAGCAGTTCTTC. Translation gives CAWSQGQTYNEQFF.